Below are 14 T cell receptor beta chains sequenced from a single sample in a study of blood T cell repertoires in COVID-19. Measured with immunoSEQ multiplex PCR; TCRdb has only the in-frame clones, and not every one. Altogether about 52,000 clones are present, approximately 83% being singletons, with the ten largest covering 6.5% to 8.5%. What was sequenced was peripheral blood. These receptors all come from a man aged 65 to 85 with active COVID-19.

The genes are TRBV18 and TRBJ2-2; TRBD2 matches at 9 bases. CDR3 size: 17 residues. Trimming cost V 3 bases and J 1 base; bases outside gene matches: 6. Per the germline V gene, CDR1 is KGHSH and CDR2 is LQKENI. CDR3 DNA sequence: TGTGCCAGCTCACCGCTTCGAGCGGGGGGGAACACCGGGGAGCTGTTTTTT. Translated: CASSPLRAGGNTGELFF. The full variable domain, with the rest looked up from reference TRBV18 and TRBJ2-2, is NAGVMQNPRHLVRRRGQEARLRCSPMKGHSHVYWYRQLPEEGLKFMVYLQKENIIDESGMPKERFSAEFPKEGPSILRIQQVVRGDSAAYFCASSPLRAGGNTGELFFGEGSRLTVL.

This CDR3 is CASSPTVGNQPQHF. The CDR3 coding sequence is TGTGCCAGCAGCCCGACAGTGGGAAATCAGCCCCAGCATTTT. The J gene is TRBJ1-5, the V gene TRBV11-2; possibly TRBD1 for D (5 bases). This CDR3 contains 14 residues. Trimming removed 5 bases from V and 4 bases from J, with 12 bases in between. Germline V lookup: CDR1 SGHAT, CDR2 FQNNGV.

The chain uses TRBV27 and TRBJ2-2; TRBD1 agrees at 9 bases. J was trimmed by 5 bases and V by 6 bases; bases with no gene match: 10. Germline V gene lookup returns CDR1 MNHEY and CDR2 SMNVEV (reference sequence). The CDR3 is made up of 16 amino acids. DNA of the CDR3: TGTGCCAGCAGCCTCCGAGGGACAGGGATTACCGGGGAGCTGTTTTTT. Protein sequence: CASSLRGTGITGELFF.

The chain couples TRBV3-1 (or the pseudogene TRBV3-2) to TRBJ1-4, with D possibly being TRBD1 (6 bases). The ends were cut back, 4 bases at V and 6 bases at J, with 15 bases in the middle. Germline V gene sequence: CDR1 LGHDT, CDR2 YNNKEL (reference sequence). CDR3 size: 15 residues. DNA of the CDR3: TGTGCCAGCAGCCGTATACAGGGTTCGGATGAAAAACTGTTTTTT. Translating it yields CASSRIQGSDEKLFF.

V gene TRBV20-1 combines with J gene TRBJ2-7; D gene uncertain. The V end was cut by 5 bases, the J end by 3 bases, with 8 bases between. CDR1 DFQATT and CDR2 SNEGSKA come from the germline V gene (reference sequence). The CDR3 runs to 11 residues. CDR3 loop: CSAARLYEQYF. Here the CDR3 DNA reads TGCAGTGCTGCCCGACTCTACGAGCAGTACTTC.

V and J are TRBV5-4 and TRBJ2-7; 14 bases agree with TRBD2. Germline-derived CDR1 and CDR2 are SGHNT and YYREEE (reference sequence). The ends lost 3 bases at V and 3 bases at J; junction bases unmatched: 2. The CDR3 extends over 15 amino acids. The CDR3 protein is CASSSGLAGGYEQYF. In DNA, the CDR3 is TGTGCCAGCAGCTCCGGACTAGCGGGGGGCTACGAGCAGTACTTC.

The chain's CDR3 is CASSTFRGRDTSNTEAFF. The CDR3 region has the DNA TGTGCCAGTAGTACTTTTCGGGGCAGGGACACCTCGAACACTGAAGCTTTCTTT. The chain joins TRBV19 to TRBJ1-1, with a possible D match to TRBD1 (6 bases). Germline V gene lookup returns CDR1 LNHDA and CDR2 SQIVND (reference sequence). With 4 bases removed from V and 1 base from J, the gap between germline ends came to 22 bases. The CDR3 contains 18 residues. The entire variable domain, with the rest obtained from reference TRBV19 and TRBJ1-1, is as follows: DGGITQSPKYLFRKEGQNVTLSCEQNLNHDAMYWYRQDPGQGLRLIYYSQIVNDFQKGDIAEGYSVSREKKESFPLTVTSAQKNPTAFYLCASSTFRGRDTSNTEAFFGQGTRLTVV.

The chain has TRBV7-3 and TRBJ2-5; D remains unclear. Germline loops: CDR1 SGHTA, CDR2 FQGTGA. V was cut by 2 bases and J by 4 bases, with 8 bases left in between. CDR3 length: 13 amino acids. The CDR3: CASSLYALETQYF. The DNA of the CDR3 is TGTGCCAGCAGCTTATACGCACTAGAGACCCAGTACTTC.

V usage is TRBV9 and J usage is TRBJ1-6; tentatively, D is TRBD1 (6 bases). Trimming left V 0 bases short and J 10 bases short, with 17 bases between. The CDR3 consists of 16 residues. The germline CDR1 and CDR2 sequences are SGDLS and YYNGEE. In DNA, the CDR3 is TGTGCCAGCAGCGTAGGATCCGGGGACATAAAATCACCCCTCCACTTT. Its protein is CASSVGSGDIKSPLHF. Complete variable domain (other parts from reference TRBV9 and TRBJ1-6): DSGVTQTPKHLITATGQRVTLRCSPRSGDLSVYWYQQSLDQGLQFLIQYYNGEERAKGNILERFSAQQFPDLHSELNLSSLELGDSALYFCASSVGSGDIKSPLHFGNGTRLTVT.

This clone was seen only once. V gene TRBV7-2 combines with J gene TRBJ1-2; D gene uncertain. Per germline, CDR1 SGHTA and CDR2 FQGNSA. V was shortened by 2 bases and J by 7 bases, with 17 bases between the two germline ends. CDR3 length: 15 amino acids. The CDR3 spells CASSLRIDGRVGYTF. The CDR3 DNA is TGTGCCAGCAGCTTAAGGATTGACGGGCGGGTTGGCTACACCTTC.

This rearrangement joins TRBV29-1 to TRBJ2-7; a possible D gene is TRBD2 (5 bases). The CDR3 length is 14 residues. CDR1 and CDR2 (germline): SQVTM, ANQGSEA. Trimming stripped 7 bases from V and 2 bases from J, with 18 bases between. The CDR3: CSAILEIPPYEQYF. CDR3 coding DNA: TGCAGCGCCATACTAGAGATACCCCCCTACGAGCAGTACTTC.

The CDR3 spells CASSPSQGLHTEAFF. The CDR3 bases are TGTGCCAGCTCACCCTCACAGGGGCTCCACACTGAAGCTTTCTTT. The chain is built from TRBV18 and TRBJ1-1; 7 positions agree with TRBD1. Germline CDR1 reads KGHSH; CDR2 reads LQKENI. The CDR3 runs to 15 residues. The junction had 7 bases not matched to a gene; V was cut back by 3 bases and J by 3 bases. The variable domain in full, completed from reference TRBV18 and TRBJ1-1, reads NAGVMQNPRHLVRRRGQEARLRCSPMKGHSHVYWYRQLPEEGLKFMVYLQKENIIDESGMPKERFSAEFPKEGPSILRIQQVVRGDSAAYFCASSPSQGLHTEAFFGQGTRLTVV.

V is TRBV2 and J is TRBJ1-1; 7 nucleotides match TRBD1. This CDR3 contains 13 residues. The germline gives CDR1 SNHLY, CDR2 FYNNEI. After removal of 6 bases from V and 4 bases from J, the junction contained 5 bases not matched to a gene. The CDR3 spells CASRADRTTEAFF. CDR3 nucleotides: TGTGCCAGCAGGGCGGACAGGACCACTGAAGCTTTCTTT. The variable domain in full, with the rest retrieved from reference TRBV2 and TRBJ1-1, is EPEVTQTPSHQVTQMGQEVILRCVPISNHLYFYWYRQILGQKVEFLVSFYNNEISEKSEIFDDQFSVERPDGSNFTLKIRSTKLEDSAMYFCASRADRTTEAFFGQGTRLTVV.

The chain has TRBV9 and TRBJ2-1; a weak D match, TRBD2 (6 bases). The CDR3 consists of 15 residues. V lost 0 bases to trimming and J lost 8 bases, with 15 bases between them. Germline CDR1 is SGDLS and CDR2 is YYNGEE. Here the CDR3 DNA reads TGTGCCAGCAGCGTAGCGGGGGTCCACGGGCATGAGCAGTTCTTC. Amino acids: CASSVAGVHGHEQFF.